These 32 T cell receptor beta chains came from one sample sequenced in a study of neurological immune-mediated disorders. One entry per CDR3 protein results from TCRdb running MiXCR on the 5' RACE reads. The sample lists 60,000 to 90,000 distinct CDR3 sequences, 10% occurring once. Time point specified: longitudinal time-point 1 (baseline). Sequencing was performed on PBMCs. The receptors stem from a man under 40 in good health.

This chain connects TRBV12-3 or TRBV12-4 to TRBJ1-2; D is uncertain. The V and J ends lost 4 bases and 4 bases respectively, with 19 bases between them. The CDR3 runs 16 residues. This CDR3 is CASSSTPRTDSYGYTF. The CDR3 DNA reads TGTGCCAGCAGTTCAACCCCAAGGACGGATAGCTATGGCTACACCTTC.

The V and J genes are TRBV11-1 and TRBJ1-1; D is perhaps TRBD1 (5 bases). The germline gives CDR1 SGHAT, CDR2 FQDESV (reference sequence). Deletions cut 5 bases from V and 6 bases from J, with 16 bases between. The CDR3 is made up of 14 amino acids. The CDR3 DNA follows: TGTGCCAGCAGCGCCGGGACCCTGCTCGCTGAAGCTTTCTTT. Protein sequence: CASSAGTLLAEAFF.

This clonotype has a count of ten or more. The chain employs TRBV9 and TRBJ2-1; D is possibly TRBD1 or TRBD2 (6 bases each). V was pared by 0 bases and J by 2 bases, with 21 bases between. Germline CDR1 reads SGDLS; CDR2 reads YYNGEE. This CDR3 has 19 amino acids. The CDR3 bases are TGTGCCAGCAGCGTAGGAGGGGGGACCGGTGGGGGTACCTACAATGAGCAGTTCTTC. This sequence encodes CASSVGGGTGGGTYNEQFF.

The sample holds many counts of this clonotype. The CDR3 loop is CSPGQERFPYEQYF. CDR3 DNA: TGCAGTCCAGGGCAGGAGCGTTTCCCCTACGAGCAGTACTTC. The chain recombines TRBV20-1 with TRBJ2-7, with a possible D match to TRBD1 (5 bases). The germline gives CDR1 DFQATT, CDR2 SNEGSKA (reference sequence). The CDR3 sequence is 14 residues long. V shed 8 bases and J shed 2 bases, with 19 bases lying between them.

The rearrangement uses TRBV12-3 or TRBV12-4 and TRBJ2-1; TRBD1 matches 9 bases. J gave up 7 bases and V 3 bases, and 1 base lay outside the gene matches. CDR3 size: 13 residues. CDR3: CASSFGTGNEQFF. The CDR3, as DNA: TGTGCCAGCAGTTTCGGGACAGGGAATGAGCAGTTCTTC.

There are many counts of this clonotype. The chain is built from TRBV28 and TRBJ1-4; TRBD1 might be the D (5 bases). The germline V and J ends were trimmed by 5 bases and 7 bases, with 14 bases remaining between them. The CDR3 spans 14 residues. Per the germline V gene, CDR1 is MDHEN and CDR2 is SYDVKM. The CDR3 sequence: CASSPGGSVEKLFF. The CDR3 coding sequence is TGTGCCAGCAGTCCCGGGGGATCCGTTGAAAAACTGTTTTTT.

This clonotype was seen repeatedly, ten times or more. The genes are TRBV3-1 and TRBJ2-5, with D possibly matching TRBD2 (6 bases). From germline, CDR1 is LGHDT and CDR2 YNNKEL (reference sequence). The CDR3 consists of 15 residues. V was clipped by 7 bases and J by 4 bases, with 19 bases between them. Here the CDR3 DNA reads TGTGCCAGCAAGGACCGGGAGCGGTTTCGAGAGACCCAGTACTTC. As protein: CASKDRERFRETQYF.

There are many counts of this clonotype. The chain combines TRBV7-2 with TRBJ1-5; the D gene is possibly TRBD1 (5 bases). Trimming took off 3 bases at V and 5 bases at J, with 14 bases between the two ends. Germline V lookup: CDR1 SGHTA, CDR2 FQGNSA. This CDR3 is built from 15 residues. The CDR3 sequence is CASSLEGIRDQPQHF. The CDR3 nucleotides read TGTGCCAGCAGCTTGGAGGGGATAAGGGATCAGCCCCAGCATTTT.

This clonotype was recorded many times. The rearrangement joins TRBV20-1 to TRBJ2-2; 7 nucleotides agree with TRBD2. With 3 bases clipped from V and 5 bases from J, the junction kept 6 bases outside the gene matches. Germline CDR1 and CDR2: DFQATT and SNEGSKA (reference sequence). The CDR3 totals 14 residues. DNA for the CDR3: TGCAGTGCTAGGGGCGGGAGCGGGACCGGGGAGCTGTTTTTT. Amino acid sequence: CSARGGSGTGELFF.

This clonotype was counted ten times or more. The chain links TRBV7-9 to TRBJ2-7; no clear D gene. This CDR3 contains 14 residues. Germline values: CDR1 SEHNR, CDR2 FQNEAQ (reference sequence). V lost 1 base and J 0 bases, leaving 7 bases between the germline ends. As DNA, the CDR3 is TGTGCCAGCAGCTTAGACGCCAACTCCTACGAGCAGTACTTC. Protein sequence: CASSLDANSYEQYF.

This clonotype was observed a handful of times. The chain couples TRBV6-1 to TRBJ2-5; tentative D call: TRBD1 (5 bases). Trimming left V 1 base short and J 3 bases short, with 9 bases between. Germline V CDR1 and CDR2: MNHNS, SASEGT. The CDR3 spans 14 residues. CDR3 in amino acids: CASSEVDKKETQYF. DNA of the CDR3: TGTGCCAGCAGTGAAGTGGACAAAAAAGAGACCCAGTACTTC.

This clonotype was detected many times. The chain joins TRBV5-5 to TRBJ2-2, with D maybe TRBD2 (7 bases). Germline V gives CDR1 SGHKS, CDR2 YYEKEE (reference sequence). There are 15 residues in the CDR3. Trimming removed 4 bases from V and 5 bases from J, with 15 bases in between. CDR3 in DNA: TGTGCCAGCAGCCAGCGGGACATCGCGACCGGGGAGCTGTTTTTT. As protein: CASSQRDIATGELFF.

This clonotype was counted at least ten times. This rearrangement joins TRBV5-8 to TRBJ2-7; the D is unclear. V shed 4 bases and J shed 3 bases, with 5 bases lying between them. This CDR3 has 11 residues. Germline V gives CDR1 SGHTS, CDR2 YDEGEE. For the CDR3, the DNA is TGTGCCAGCAGCAAGGACTACGAGCAGTACTTC. Translated: CASSKDYEQYF.

There are many counts of this clonotype. The V call is TRBV12-3 or TRBV12-4, the J call TRBJ2-4; D tentatively fits TRBD1 or TRBD2 (5 bases each). The V and J ends lost 3 bases and 4 bases respectively, with 10 bases between them. This CDR3 has 14 amino acids. The CDR3 is CASSLREGKNIQYF. CDR3 DNA sequence: TGTGCCAGCAGTTTGCGAGAGGGGAAAAACATTCAGTACTTC.

This clonotype was seen ten or more times. The rearrangement uses TRBV11-3 and TRBJ2-7; no reliable D call. The germline V and J ends were trimmed by 5 bases and 4 bases, with 12 bases remaining between them. The V gene's germline CDR1 is SGHNT and CDR2 YENEEA. The CDR3 totals 13 residues. CDR3 coding DNA: TGTGCCAGCAGCCCCGCCGACGGGTACGAGCAGTACTTC. Its translation is CASSPADGYEQYF. The full variable domain, rest sourced from reference TRBV11-3 and TRBJ2-7, is EAGVVQSPRYKIIEKKQPVAFWCNPISGHNTLYWYLQNLGQGPELLIRYENEEAVDDSQLPKDRFSAERLKGVDSTLKIQPAELGDSAVYLCASSPADGYEQYFGPGTRLTVT.

In its sample, this clonotype was seen a few times. This sequence joins TRBV5-5 and TRBJ2-5, with D uncertain. CDR1 SGHKS and CDR2 YYEKEE come from the germline V gene (reference sequence). The CDR3 is made up of 15 amino acids. Deletions cut 0 bases from V and 1 base from J, with 10 bases between. This chain's CDR3 is CASSLEISIQETQYF. The DNA of the CDR3 is TGTGCCAGCAGCTTGGAGATCAGTATCCAAGAGACCCAGTACTTC.

This clonotype occurred many times. The rearrangement joins TRBV3-1 to TRBJ2-3, with 9 bases that match TRBD2. V trimming: 2 bases; J trimming: 3 bases; junction bases outside the gene matches: 3. The CDR3 is made up of 15 amino acids. Looked up from germline, CDR1 is LGHDT and CDR2 is YNNKEL (reference sequence). The CDR3 is CASSQSGRTTDTQYF. CDR3 nucleotide sequence: TGTGCCAGCAGCCAAAGCGGGAGGACAACAGATACGCAGTATTTT.

This clonotype appeared many times. V gene TRBV27 combines with J gene TRBJ2-7; unclear D gene. The CDR3 loop spans 11 amino acids. Germline CDR1 reads MNHEY; CDR2 reads SMNVEV (reference sequence). V shed 8 bases and J shed 1 base, with 6 bases lying between them. CDR3 coding DNA: TGTGCCAGCGGGTTATCCTACGAGCAGTACTTC. Amino acid sequence: CASGLSYEQYF.

This clonotype was seen at least ten times. The chain employs TRBV20-1 and TRBJ1-5, with D unresolved. Germline CDR1 and CDR2: DFQATT and SNEGSKA (reference sequence). Trimming pared 3 bases from V and 0 bases from J, leaving 12 bases between. The CDR3 totals 15 residues. This CDR3 is CSARGGWVSNQPQHF. CDR3 in DNA: TGCAGTGCTAGGGGTGGGTGGGTTAGCAATCAGCCCCAGCATTTT.

At least ten counts were recorded for this clonotype. The chain combines TRBV20-1 with TRBJ2-3; D may be TRBD2 (5 bases). Germline loops: CDR1 DFQATT, CDR2 SNEGSKA (reference sequence). Trimming shortened V by 1 base and J by 0 bases, and 17 bases separated the two germline ends. This CDR3 is built from 17 residues. In DNA form, the CDR3 reads TGCAGTGCTAGAGGGGAGAGCGGAGCTTCTAGCACAGATACGCAGTATTTT. This encodes CSARGESGASSTDTQYF.

CDR3 loop: CASSYLPGQGPYEQYF. The CDR3 DNA reads as TGTGCCAGCAGCTACCTCCCGGGACAGGGTCCCTACGAGCAGTACTTC. The V gene is TRBV14, the J gene TRBJ2-7, with 9 bases aligning to TRBD1. CDR3 size: 16 residues. J lost 2 bases, V lost 5 bases, and 10 bases had no gene match. Germline assignment: CDR1 SGHDN and CDR2 FVKESK. The full variable domain, its missing parts supplied by reference TRBV14 and TRBJ2-7, is EAGVTQFPSHSVIEKGQTVTLRCDPISGHDNLYWYRRVMGKEIKFLLHFVKESKQDESGMPNNRFLAERTGGTYSTLKVQPAELEDSGVYFCASSYLPGQGPYEQYFGPGTRLTVT.

Many counts were recorded for this clonotype. The J gene is TRBJ2-2, the V gene TRBV28; weak D call: TRBD1 (6 bases). V was trimmed by 3 bases and J by 3 bases, leaving 11 bases between them. Per germline, CDR1 MDHEN and CDR2 SYDVKM. The CDR3 totals 15 residues. The chain's CDR3 is CASSFGGMDTGELFF. In nucleotides, the CDR3 is TGTGCCAGCAGTTTTGGGGGCATGGACACCGGGGAGCTGTTTTTT.

In its sample, this clonotype was seen many times. The chain is built from TRBV28 and TRBJ2-5, with D possibly being TRBD1 (5 bases). Germline V lookup: CDR1 MDHEN, CDR2 SYDVKM. Between the trimmed V and J ends, which lost 4 bases and 0 bases, there was a span of 15 bases. The CDR3 covers 16 residues. The CDR3 region is CASSSLPDTYQETQYF. The CDR3 DNA follows: TGTGCCAGCAGTTCCCTCCCGGACACGTACCAAGAGACCCAGTACTTC.

This clonotype came up many times. The chain employs TRBV7-2 and TRBJ2-1, with D maybe TRBD2 (6 bases). In germline, CDR1 is SGHTA, CDR2 FQGNSA. Between the trimmed V and J ends, which lost 2 bases and 6 bases, there was a span of 14 bases. This CDR3 region has 15 residues. The DNA for the CDR3 is TGTGCCAGCAGCTTACTTCCGGGAGTCAGCAATGAGCAGTTCTTC. It yields the protein CASSLLPGVSNEQFF.

Only one count was recorded for this clonotype. This rearrangement joins TRBV7-2 to TRBJ2-1; 10 nucleotides line up with TRBD2. Germline V CDR1 and CDR2: SGHTA, FQGNSA. This CDR3 has 14 residues. The J segment lost 9 bases and the V segment lost 2 bases, leaving 4 bases of the junction unmatched. The CDR3 DNA reads as TGTGCCAGCAGCTTAACTAGCGGGGAAGGTGAGCAGTTCTTC. Its protein product is CASSLTSGEGEQFF.

This clonotype was found many times. This chain uses TRBV20-1 with TRBJ1-4; 8 nucleotides match TRBD1. The ends lost 4 bases at V and 5 bases at J; junction bases unmatched: 0. Germline V gene sequence: CDR1 DFQATT, CDR2 SNEGSKA (reference sequence). This CDR3 spans 12 amino acids. For the CDR3, the DNA is TGCAGTGCTACAGGGGGCAATGAAAAACTGTTTTTT. Its translation: CSATGGNEKLFF.

This clonotype was recorded many times. The V and J genes are TRBV12-3 or TRBV12-4 and TRBJ2-7, with 8 positions matching TRBD1. The CDR3 has 15 residues. V dropped 6 bases and J dropped 5; count of bases not matched to a gene: 12. CDR3 sequence: CASRQQDRVGHEQYF. CDR3 in DNA: TGTGCCAGCAGACAACAGGACAGGGTTGGGCACGAGCAGTACTTC.

This clonotype occurred a few times. V usage is TRBV6-5 and J usage is TRBJ2-7; 8 nucleotides match TRBD1. This CDR3 contains 15 residues. After removal of 2 bases from V and 4 bases from J, the junction contained 7 bases not matched to a gene. Germline V gene lookup returns CDR1 MNHEY and CDR2 SVGAGI. This CDR3 reads CASSYGAGGIYEQYF. The CDR3 DNA is TGTGCCAGCAGTTACGGAGCAGGGGGCATTTACGAGCAGTACTTC.

The table lists this clonotype with many counts. V gene TRBV10-3 combines with J gene TRBJ2-1; no clear D. The CDR3 is 16 residues long. Germline V CDR1 and CDR2: ENHRY, SYGVKD. V lost 3 bases to trimming and J lost 5 bases, with 17 bases between them. The CDR3 loop is CAISDVWRGGDNEQFF. The CDR3 coding sequence is TGTGCCATCAGTGATGTTTGGCGTGGCGGCGACAATGAGCAGTTCTTC.

This clonotype was recorded many times. This chain uses TRBV5-1 with TRBJ2-5; 10 bases agree with TRBD2. The CDR3 spans 17 residues. Per the germline V gene, CDR1 is SGHRS and CDR2 is YFSETQ. Trimming cost V 6 bases and J 5 bases; bases outside gene matches: 16. The CDR3 region is CASTRSPAGGLTETQYF. CDR3 nucleotide sequence: TGCGCCAGCACCCGATCACCAGCGGGAGGGCTTACGGAGACCCAGTACTTC.

This clonotype was seen ten or more times. The chain joins TRBV7-8 to TRBJ1-4; 8 nucleotides line up with TRBD1. After removal of 4 bases from V and 8 bases from J, the junction contained 12 bases not matched to a gene. From germline, CDR1 is SGHVS and CDR2 FQNEAQ. CDR3 length: 16 amino acids. The CDR3 sequence is CASSSLTGQGFEKLFF. CDR3 coding DNA: TGTGCCAGCAGCTCCCTTACTGGACAGGGCTTCGAAAAACTGTTTTTT.

This clonotype was observed a handful of times. The rearrangement joins TRBV7-9 to TRBJ2-1; tentative D call: TRBD1 (5 bases). With 5 bases removed from V and 4 bases from J, the gap between germline ends came to 9 bases. The CDR3 sequence is 13 residues long. From germline, CDR1 is SEHNR and CDR2 FQNEAQ (reference sequence). The CDR3 sequence: CASSLGDYNEQFF. CDR3 bases: TGTGCCAGCAGCCTAGGGGATTACAATGAGCAGTTCTTC.